This T cell receptor beta chain came from a study of cytomegalovirus exposure and HLA in healthy donors (dated by TCRdb to the late 2010s). Looking at the study overall: In an earlier analysis of roughly 590 of the donors, roughly 300 Gb of sequence data and about 110 million unique TCR beta sequences from roughly 200 million T cells were reported. An early release covering just under 650 HLA-typed donors comprised roughly 300 gigabases of sequencing data and tens of millions of unique TCR sequences. Among the roughly 400 genotyped donors, around 81% belonged to the genetic ancestry cluster associated with self-reported Caucasian donors. The aim of the study was to test whether cataloging public T cell receptors could identify signatures of past pathogen exposure. The T cell repertoires of 666 subjects were profiled by immunosequencing and related to cytomegalovirus serostatus. Along with the 666-subject first cohort, a separate validation cohort of more than 90 different subjects was used. The study combined high-throughput TCR immunosequencing, statistical association of individual TCRs with disease status, and machine learning to predict cytomegalovirus infection status. A later analysis re-analyzed previously published TCR beta repertoires from roughly 630 donors and added high-resolution HLA genotyping to study TCR occurrence patterns. Rather than drawing on any new phenotypic data, the later analysis identified candidate immune exposures from TCR beta sequences and the way those sequences occurred across donors. In an earlier analysis of 500 to 650 of the donors, high-throughput TCR beta sequencing was used to judge whether each TCR beta V gene segment behaved as functional or pseudogenic. Donor age, sex, ethnicity and CMV serostatus were compiled alongside the repertoire data. Genome-wide SNP genotypes for about 65% of the roughly 670 donors were used in a later genetic analysis, which treated that subset as a discovery cohort. Every discovery cohort repertoire had been produced on one sequencing platform. HLA typing included class I and class II loci at four-digit resolution. Typing coverage varied by locus: about 620-630 donors for A, B, C, DRB1 and DQB1; approximately 500 for DQA1; around 610 for DPA1; around 490 for DPB1. Because of strong linkage in the cohort, roughly five DR-DQ haplotypes were treated as single units for association and clustering. Across about 380 genotyped donors of the cohort, an average of approximately 220,000 unique TCR beta nucleotide sequences per donor were sequenced, and 15% to 20% of those sequences were non-productive. Beyond this particular receptor, the publication reports: A further reported finding was that TCR beta sequences accurately predicted the HLA-A and HLA-B alleles for most subjects in the first cohort. An earlier analysis of several hundred of the donors showed that most TCR beta V segments appeared in productive rearrangements either about 87% or about 30% of the time, which broadly matched IMGT annotations. Most TCR sequences were seen in very few donors, while some public TCRs were found in many individuals. The authors suggested that the approach could potentially be extended to other disease states and immunological phenotypes. In a later analysis, TCR association rates were found to vary across HLA loci, with the most associated TCRs seen for DRB1 alleles and the fewest for HLA-C alleles. Because counts were too low, some 17 rarely observed V segments, including chromosome 9 orphons, were excluded from the earlier analysis of 587 of the donors. Because the 87-base-pair reads could not distinguish some IMGT-functional V segments, including TRBV6-2 and TRBV6-3, those segments were excluded. A cluster of highly shared sequence variants was judged likely to represent a technical artifact of the sequencing pipeline. This cohort had only TCR beta chains sequenced, and the lack of alpha or paired-chain data limited which features could be detected. Because some donors lacked HLA typing at each locus, the association tests relied only on the typed subset. According to a later analysis, most CMV-associated TCR beta chains appeared to be HLA-restricted, and the HLA associations seemed to be driven largely by CMV exposure. When HLA alleles, especially DR and DQ, strongly co-occurred, TCR associations were difficult to assign to individual alleles. Correlated functional status among segregating V segments might reflect linkage disequilibrium, but an unknown experimental factor could not be ruled out. An association between a missense DCLRE1C variant and V-gene and J-gene trimming of TCR beta chains was found in a later genetic analysis and replicated in an independent cohort. A later genetic analysis reported fewer N-insertions in productive TCRs among donors in an Asian-associated ancestry cluster than the roughly 620-donor mean. In a later analysis, several top co-occurrence clusters were reported to appear linked to parvovirus B19, influenza, CMV and Epstein-Barr virus. In both the original and validation cohorts, the classifier was reported to diagnose cytomegalovirus status with high specificity and sensitivity. A few of the identified cytomegalovirus-associated TCR beta chains were confirmed in vitro to be specific for cytomegalovirus antigens. The study gave a list of some 150 TCR beta chains associated with cytomegalovirus. Roughly uniform sequencing depth across donors was assumed in presence/absence analyses, although this assumption may not hold. At a false discovery rate of 0.05, a later analysis linked 15,000 to 20,000 TCR beta sequences to specific HLA alleles. CMV serostatus was the only immune exposure information available for the cohort. In a later analysis, HLA-associated TCR beta chains showed more clonal expansion and lower generation probabilities than non-associated chains that were equally common.

Trimming leaves V shorter by 4 bases and J shorter by 3 bases, with the junction holding 10 bases beyond the gene matches. CDR1 SQVTM and CDR2 ANQGSEA were looked up in the germline V gene. The CDR3 has 15 amino acids, counting the end cysteine and phenylalanine. The kept DNA is CDR3 alone, 45 bases in frame from the first base. Library preparation employed the immunoSEQ multiplex PCR assay. A mixture of 60 forward primers for TCR Vbeta segments and 13 reverse primers for TCR Jbeta segments was used in the multiplex PCR. A multiplex PCR assay on genomic DNA amplified the CDR3 region of rearranged TCR beta genes. Amplified TCR beta libraries were sequenced as 87-base-pair reads on the Illumina HiSeq System. In the authors' own workflow: A later analysis tallied approximately 87 million unique TCR beta chains across the roughly 610 repertoires, and some 10 million of those chains were shared by two or more donors. Raw reads were error-corrected and collapsed into unique sequences by a nearest-neighbor algorithm in which closely related sequences were merged to remove PCR and sequencing errors. Alignment of CDR3 sequences to IMGT reference sequences was used to assign V, D and J gene segments. For a sequence to be retained, a match of at least six nucleotides was required to both a V gene segment and a J gene segment. Rearrangements were called productive when the CDR3 lacked stop codons and stayed in frame with V and J; all others were non-productive. CDR3 was defined according to IMGT convention as the region running from the second conserved V-encoded cysteine to the conserved J-encoded phenylalanine. Sequences without an unambiguous match to a single V gene segment were excluded from the earlier analysis of 587 of the donors. In an earlier analysis of almost 600 of the donors, a V segment was called functional when productive rearrangements were above 56.7%, and segregating when the standard deviation between donors exceeded 5%. A statistical classification framework was built to diagnose cytomegalovirus status from the catalog of TCR beta chain sequences. V and J gene assignment, in a later analysis, came from comparing TCR nucleotide sequences with IMGT/GENE-DB human TR gene sequences. The TCRdist pipeline was used in a later analysis to assign CDR3 sequences and most-parsimonious VDJ recombination scenarios. A later analysis defined each TCR beta chain by its CDR3 amino acid sequence plus V-gene family, and excluded reads lacking a unique V-gene family. A later analysis removed 550 to 700 highly shared, low-generation-probability nucleotide sequences to deal with suspected cross-contamination and a sequencing artifact. In a later analysis, a clonal expansion index was calculated for each public chain from normalized within-repertoire ranks of inferred template counts. In a later analysis, generation probabilities were computed with a VDJ recombination model fitted to out-of-frame rearrangements, and the resulting probabilities were checked against IGoR. A later analysis scored TCR-TCR, TCR-HLA and TCR-CMV co-occurrence with hypergeometric tests, applying a repertoire-size bias correction to TCR pairs. In a later analysis, false discovery rates were estimated by permuting HLA or CMV assignments 20 times. In a later analysis, co-occurring TCRs were grouped using DBSCAN, with TCRdist sequence similarity added in when clustering inside HLA-allele-positive subsets. Repertoires with fewer than 30,000 or more than 120,000 public chains, plus five repertoires with anomalous nucleotide sharing, were excluded from co-occurrence clustering. Not all clones reach the TCRdb copy of this immuneACCESS table, which keeps in-frame sequences only. Checked studies attribute under half of the gap to unresolved V genes and leave the rest unexplained. V and J calls plus clone size are reproduced from that table; the DNA served to infer D and trimming. This sample gives roughly 190,000 clones in total; more than 75% of them show up just once. The top ten clones comprise 2% to 3% of the sample.

In total, fewer than 750 healthy bone marrow donors made up the cohort. At the time of sampling, every cohort member was nominally healthy, though immune exposures that went unrecorded were likely present. The donor was CMV seropositive and was included in the group of some 290 seropositive cohort members. Each donor provided a peripheral blood sample, and peripheral blood mononuclear cells were used for TCR beta sequencing. The Qiagen DNeasy Blood Extraction Kit was used to extract genomic DNA from the blood cell samples. This clone was recorded once. This clone's antigen is unknown. No base quality information exists; no much larger clone differs at one position.

Source material: PBMCs. The V and J segments used are TRBV29-1 and TRBJ2-5; 8 junctional bases match TRBD1. The source of this sequence is a woman in her forties or fifties in good health and CMV-seropositive. The sequence in DNA is TGCAGCGTTGTACCCCGGGACAGGTTAAAAGAGACCCAGTACTTC. This yields the protein CSVVPRDRLKETQYF.